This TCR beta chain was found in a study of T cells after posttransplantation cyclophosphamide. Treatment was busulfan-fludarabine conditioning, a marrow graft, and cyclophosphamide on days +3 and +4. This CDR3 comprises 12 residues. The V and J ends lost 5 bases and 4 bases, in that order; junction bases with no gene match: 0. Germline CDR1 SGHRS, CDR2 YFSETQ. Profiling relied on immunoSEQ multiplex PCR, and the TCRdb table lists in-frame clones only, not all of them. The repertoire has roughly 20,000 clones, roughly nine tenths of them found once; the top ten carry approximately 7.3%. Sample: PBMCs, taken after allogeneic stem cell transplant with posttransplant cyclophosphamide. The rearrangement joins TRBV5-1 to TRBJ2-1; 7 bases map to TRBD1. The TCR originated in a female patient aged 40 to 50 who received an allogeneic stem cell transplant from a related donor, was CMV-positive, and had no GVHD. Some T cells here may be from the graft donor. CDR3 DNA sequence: TGCGCCAGCAGGACAGGGTACAATGAGCAGTTCTTC. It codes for CASRTGYNEQFF.